This TCR beta chain was retrieved from a study of blood T cell repertoires in COVID-19. Study-level background: Spain, Italy and the United States supplied samples that represented acute and convalescent COVID-19. From T cells, B-cell-depleted T cells, or PBMCs came the material, which was cDNA or gDNA.

The study drew participants aged about 18 to 90 years from fewer than 30 US areas. Participants reported their clinical history, and cohort assignment relied on those reports. Sequenced by immunoSEQ multiplex PCR; TCRdb stores in-frame clones only, minus some. The table shows some 250,000 clones, with about 80% occurring only once. The CDR3 consists of 14 residues. Trimming took 6 bases from V and 0 from J; bases not matched to a gene: 5. Per the germline V gene, CDR1 is SNHLY and CDR2 is FYNNEI. This clone turned up a few times. The source of this sequence is a man aged 35-49 years who had recovered from COVID-19. V usage is TRBV2 and J usage is TRBJ2-7, with TRBD1 matching 7 bases. The sequencing sample was made of PBMCs or T cells enriched from blood (not recorded which). The CDR3 nucleotides are TGTGCCAGCAGAAAGACAGGGAGCTCCTACGAGCAGTACTTC. Protein product: CASRKTGSSYEQYF. Full variable domain (outside the CDR3, taken from reference TRBV2 and TRBJ2-7): EPEVTQTPSHQVTQMGQEVILRCVPISNHLYFYWYRQILGQKVEFLVSFYNNEISEKSEIFDDQFSVERPDGSNFTLKIRSTKLEDSAMYFCASRKTGSSYEQYFGPGTRLTVT.